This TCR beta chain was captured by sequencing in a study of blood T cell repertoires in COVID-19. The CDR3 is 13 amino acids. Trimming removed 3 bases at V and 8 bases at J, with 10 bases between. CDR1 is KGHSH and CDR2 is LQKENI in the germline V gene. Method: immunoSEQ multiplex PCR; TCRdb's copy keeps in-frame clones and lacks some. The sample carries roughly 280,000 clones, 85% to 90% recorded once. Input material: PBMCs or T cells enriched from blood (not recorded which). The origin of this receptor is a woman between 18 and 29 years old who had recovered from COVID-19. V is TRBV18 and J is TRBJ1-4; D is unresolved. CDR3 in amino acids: CASSPAAGEKLFF. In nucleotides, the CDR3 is TGTGCCAGCTCACCTGCGGCGGGAGAAAAACTGTTTTTT.